This T cell receptor beta chain was sequenced during a study of blood T cells in healthy people across ages. Study-wide background: About one barcoded beta molecule per two T cells was captured by template switching.

Individuals who donated were healthy Caucasians from Russia aged roughly 6 to 100. As concerns this clonotype: Its antigen remains unidentified.

Using a J-beta primer mix together with a sample-barcoded 5' primer, a second PCR was run for about 6 to 12 cycles. Tagging of each cDNA molecule was performed by a template-switch adaptor with 12 random nucleotides. TCRdb redid the calling of the 5' RACE reads with MiXCR, one entry per CDR3 protein. This table holds approximately 800,000 distinct CDR3 sequences, 46% found once. CDR1 is SGHKS, CDR2 YYEKEE, per germline (reference sequence). This CDR3 has 12 amino acids. The V and J ends lost 3 bases and 5 bases respectively, with 7 bases between them. Study conclusions and caveats: The long-lived group displayed more naive CD4+ cells, plus higher diversity, than the aged donors did.

The chain links TRBV5-5 to TRBJ2-3; D is uncertain. This clonotype was sampled from an elderly man in good health. Input material: blood. The CDR3 loop is CASSSFGDTQYF. Written as DNA, the CDR3 is TGTGCCAGCAGCTCCTTCGGAGATACGCAGTATTTT.